These T cell receptor beta chains were read from a single sample in a study of blood T cell repertoires in COVID-19. Sequencing used immunoSEQ multiplex PCR; TCRdb keeps in-frame clones, though not all of them. The table lists under 300,000 clones, about four fifths of them singletons. The sample taken for sequencing was peripheral blood. The source is a human donor with COVID-19, enrolled during active disease. The donor label of this sample is uncertain. CDR3s include the opening cysteine and the closing phenylalanine or tryptophan. Each record gives: J gene, D gene, clone size, V gene, CDR3 protein, CDR3 DNA. D genes are given only for firm matches. Expanded clones are given a class, and other clones once, few, many or no size at all.

>TRBJ2-2|NA|NA|TRBV18
CASTRTANTGELFF
TGTGCCAGCACCCGGACAGCGAACACCGGGGAGCTGTTTTTT
>TRBJ2-7|TRBD1|few|TRBV27
CASSSQGLYEQYF
TGTGCCAGCAGTTCACAGGGGCTCTATGAGCAGTACTTC
>TRBJ2-3|TRBD1|NA|TRBV7-3
CASSLRTGGNTDTQYF
TGTGCCAGCAGCTTGCGCACAGGGGGCAACACAGATACGCAGTATTTT
>TRBJ1-5|NA|NA|TRBV15
CATSRASGALNQPQHF
TGTGCCACCAGCAGAGCGTCAGGGGCTCTTAATCAGCCCCAGCATTTT
>TRBJ2-2|NA|NA|TRBV9
CASSRGGGVTGELFF
TGTGCCAGCAGCCGAGGGGGAGGGGTCACCGGGGAGCTGTTTTTT
>TRBJ2-4|TRBD2|NA|TRBV14
CASSQDLASGRKYF
TGTGCCAGCAGCCAAGATTTGGCTAGCGGGAGGAAATACTTC
>TRBJ1-4|TRBD1|NA|TRBV29-1
CSVTTGQGNEKLFF
TGCAGCGTCACTACCGGACAGGGGAATGAAAAACTGTTTTTT
>TRBJ2-2|NA|NA|TRBV9
CASSVGSSGNTGELFF
TGTGCCAGCAGCGTAGGGAGTAGCGGGAACACCGGGGAGCTGTTTTTT
>TRBJ2-1|NA|once|TRBV20-1
CSASRQRTLRSYNEQFF
TGCAGTGCTAGTAGGCAGCGGACTCTCCGCTCCTACAATGAGCAGTTCTTC
>TRBJ1-2|NA|NA|TRBV27
CASSFKPGVYYTF
TGTGCCAGCAGTTTTAAGCCAGGGGTTTACTACACCTTC
>TRBJ1-5|NA|NA|TRBV29-1
CSITGGEAQPQHF
TGCAGCATAACTGGGGGGGAGGCTCAGCCCCAGCATTTT
>TRBJ2-5|NA|NA|TRBV19
CASSLVGGETQYF
TGTGCCAGTAGCCTGGTCGGGGGAGAGACCCAGTACTTC
>TRBJ2-2|NA|once|TRBV9
CASSPSSRSTGELFF
TGTGCCAGCAGCCCGAGTAGTCGGAGCACCGGGGAGCTGTTTTTT
>TRBJ2-2|TRBD2|NA|TRBV3-1/TRBV3-2
CASSPESGDKSTGELFF
TGTGCCAGCAGCCCAGAGAGCGGGGATAAGAGCACCGGGGAGCTGTTTTTT
>TRBJ2-5|TRBD2|NA|TRBV4-1
CASSLAGVETQYF
TGCGCCAGCAGCCTAGCGGGAGTTGAGACCCAGTACTTC
>TRBJ2-3|NA|once|TRBV9
CASSVQGEDTQYF
TGTGCCAGCAGCGTCCAGGGTGAGGATACGCAGTATTTT
>TRBJ2-3|TRBD2|NA|TRBV4-2
CASSQLPGLAGGPGTQYF
TGTGCCAGCAGCCAGCTTCCGGGACTAGCGGGAGGGCCAGGTACGCAGTATTTT
>TRBJ1-6|NA|few|TRBV9
CASSVAMGSYSPLHF
TGTGCCAGCAGCGTAGCGATGGGCAGTTATTCACCCCTCCACTTT
>TRBJ2-2|TRBD1|NA|TRBV7-3
CASSPLPGQGTGELFF
TGTGCCAGCAGCCCATTGCCGGGACAGGGCACCGGGGAGCTGTTTTTT
>TRBJ1-4|NA|NA|TRBV29-1
CSVSVRGGSNEKLFF
TGCAGCGTTTCGGTAAGGGGAGGGAGCAATGAAAAACTGTTTTTT
>TRBJ2-2|TRBD2|NA|TRBV11-2
CASSLGLAGVQNTGELFF
TGTGCCAGCAGCTTGGGACTAGCGGGCGTCCAAAACACCGGGGAGCTGTTTTTT
>TRBJ2-7|TRBD2|NA|TRBV11-2
CASSSGLAATYEQYF
TGTGCCAGCAGCTCCGGACTAGCGGCGACGTACGAGCAGTACTTC
>TRBJ1-1|NA|NA|TRBV11-2
CASSLGFLQLNTEAFF
TGTGCCAGCAGCTTAGGGTTCTTACAGCTGAACACTGAAGCTTTCTTT
>TRBJ2-3|TRBD2|NA|TRBV24-1
CATSDPVGGSTDTQYF
TGTGCCACCAGTGATCCCGTGGGGGGGTCCACAGATACGCAGTATTTT
>TRBJ2-5|TRBD1|NA|TRBV5-1
CASSPGQGAWETQYF
TGCGCCAGCAGCCCCGGACAGGGGGCATGGGAGACCCAGTACTTC
>TRBJ1-1|NA|NA|TRBV7-2
CASSIRRGGGSEAFF
TGTGCCAGCAGCATAAGAAGAGGTGGGGGCTCTGAAGCTTTCTTT
>TRBJ2-7|TRBD2|NA|TRBV6-5
CASSVGLASYEQYF
TGTGCCAGCAGCGTAGGACTAGCCTCCTACGAGCAGTACTTC
>TRBJ1-3|TRBD1|few|TRBV6-5
CASSNGQGRNTIYF
TGTGCCAGCAGTAACGGACAGGGGCGAAACACCATATATTTT
>TRBJ1-2|NA|NA|TRBV5-6
CASRPTASYGYTF
TGTGCCAGCAGACCGACAGCCAGCTATGGCTACACCTTC